A single T cell receptor beta chain is shown here with its context. Which antigen it targets is not known. No per-base quality is available; no much larger clone lies one base away. Receptor amplification or capture employed the immunoSEQ multiplex PCR assay. The study's processing was this. A statistical classification framework was built to diagnose cytomegalovirus status from the catalog of TCR beta chain sequences. As stored in TCRdb, this immuneACCESS dataset retains in-frame rearrangements with V and J assigned. A fraction of the clones does not appear; measured against another copy, unresolved V genes explain less than half of the discrepancy, and the remainder lacks a known reason. V and J calls and clone size are given by that table; D and trimming were obtained from the DNA. This sample has under 200,000 clones in its table, and around 88% of those were observed once. Clones ranked in the top ten supply around 2.1% of the sample.

The source of the sample is a study of cytomegalovirus exposure and HLA in healthy donors (dated by TCRdb to the late 2010s). Turning to the overall study: According to a later analysis, the 120 or so validation repertoires were produced on the same platform as the approximately 610 repertoires of the first cohort. The aim of the study was to test whether cataloging public T cell receptors could identify signatures of past pathogen exposure. In addition to the first cohort of 500 to 850 subjects, a separate validation cohort of about 120 different subjects was used. High-throughput TCR immunosequencing, statistical association of individual TCRs with disease status, and machine learning were combined to predict cytomegalovirus infection status.

The donors belonged to the validation cohort of around 120 subjects, which was separate from the approximately 700-subject first cohort. Study-wide findings and limitations: A later analysis lacked HLA typing for the validation cohort, so it scored co-occurrence in that cohort across all 130 or so repertoires. A later analysis found that TCRs clustered in the first cohort also tended to co-occur in the roughly 120 validation repertoires, with 94% of cluster scores above 0. The authors suggested that the approach could potentially be generalized to other disease states and immunological phenotypes. While some public TCRs were present in many individuals, most TCR sequences turned up only very rarely across donors. A total of fewer than 200 TCR beta chains were listed by the study as associated with cytomegalovirus. The classifier was reported to diagnose cytomegalovirus status with high specificity and sensitivity in both the original and validation cohorts. In vitro tests confirmed that a few of the cytomegalovirus-associated TCR beta chains recognize cytomegalovirus antigens.

After removal of 6 bases from V and 0 bases from J, the junction retains 8 bases not matched to a gene. The germline V gene specifies SGHRS as CDR1 and YFSETQ as CDR2. From its cysteine to its phenylalanine, the CDR3 spans 16 amino acids. Only the CDR3 part of the read is kept: 48 bases, read in frame from the first base. The receptor comes from a woman younger than 35 in good health and CMV-seronegative. The sequencing sample was made of PBMCs. The rearrangement combines TRBV5-1 with TRBJ1-4, with TRBD1 matching 7 junction bases. The DNA is as follows: TGCGCCAGCACTTCGACAGGGTTGACAACTAATGAAAAACTGTTTTTT. Its protein is CASTSTGLTTNEKLFF.